This T cell receptor (beta chain) was documented in a study of T cell changes during pregnancy in multiple sclerosis. Only in-frame clones appear in the TCRdb table, and some are missing; sequencing was by immunoSEQ multiplex PCR. The sample holds about 39,000 clones, about 94% seen once. Germline V gene sequence: CDR1 SGHRS, CDR2 YFSETQ. The CDR3 contains 19 residues. V dropped 4 bases and J dropped 2; count of bases not matched to a gene: 11. This specimen consisted of CD4+ T cells from peripheral blood mononuclear cells, obtained after pregnancy. The source of this sequence is a female donor with multiple sclerosis, enrolled in a pregnancy study. V and J are TRBV5-1 and TRBJ2-3; 15 bases align to TRBD2. The CDR3 is CASSRRGTSGGHYTDTQYF. The CDR3 DNA reads TGCGCCAGCAGCCGGAGGGGGACTAGCGGGGGGCATTACACAGATACGCAGTATTTT.